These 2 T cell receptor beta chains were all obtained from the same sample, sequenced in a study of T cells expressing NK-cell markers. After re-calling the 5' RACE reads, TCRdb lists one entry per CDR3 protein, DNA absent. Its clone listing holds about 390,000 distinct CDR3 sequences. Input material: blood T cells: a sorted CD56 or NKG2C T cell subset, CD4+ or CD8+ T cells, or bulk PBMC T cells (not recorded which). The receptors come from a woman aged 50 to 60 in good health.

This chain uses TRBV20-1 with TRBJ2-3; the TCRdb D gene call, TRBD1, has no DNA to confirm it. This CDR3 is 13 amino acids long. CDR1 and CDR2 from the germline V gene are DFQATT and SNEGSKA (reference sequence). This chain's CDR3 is CSARDYEGTTQYF.

This chain's CDR3 is CASTLAGGGSTGELFF. This rearrangement joins TRBV14 to TRBJ2-2; the D call from TCRdb, TRBD2, cannot be confirmed without DNA. The CDR3 runs 16 residues. Germline values: CDR1 SGHDN, CDR2 FVKESK.